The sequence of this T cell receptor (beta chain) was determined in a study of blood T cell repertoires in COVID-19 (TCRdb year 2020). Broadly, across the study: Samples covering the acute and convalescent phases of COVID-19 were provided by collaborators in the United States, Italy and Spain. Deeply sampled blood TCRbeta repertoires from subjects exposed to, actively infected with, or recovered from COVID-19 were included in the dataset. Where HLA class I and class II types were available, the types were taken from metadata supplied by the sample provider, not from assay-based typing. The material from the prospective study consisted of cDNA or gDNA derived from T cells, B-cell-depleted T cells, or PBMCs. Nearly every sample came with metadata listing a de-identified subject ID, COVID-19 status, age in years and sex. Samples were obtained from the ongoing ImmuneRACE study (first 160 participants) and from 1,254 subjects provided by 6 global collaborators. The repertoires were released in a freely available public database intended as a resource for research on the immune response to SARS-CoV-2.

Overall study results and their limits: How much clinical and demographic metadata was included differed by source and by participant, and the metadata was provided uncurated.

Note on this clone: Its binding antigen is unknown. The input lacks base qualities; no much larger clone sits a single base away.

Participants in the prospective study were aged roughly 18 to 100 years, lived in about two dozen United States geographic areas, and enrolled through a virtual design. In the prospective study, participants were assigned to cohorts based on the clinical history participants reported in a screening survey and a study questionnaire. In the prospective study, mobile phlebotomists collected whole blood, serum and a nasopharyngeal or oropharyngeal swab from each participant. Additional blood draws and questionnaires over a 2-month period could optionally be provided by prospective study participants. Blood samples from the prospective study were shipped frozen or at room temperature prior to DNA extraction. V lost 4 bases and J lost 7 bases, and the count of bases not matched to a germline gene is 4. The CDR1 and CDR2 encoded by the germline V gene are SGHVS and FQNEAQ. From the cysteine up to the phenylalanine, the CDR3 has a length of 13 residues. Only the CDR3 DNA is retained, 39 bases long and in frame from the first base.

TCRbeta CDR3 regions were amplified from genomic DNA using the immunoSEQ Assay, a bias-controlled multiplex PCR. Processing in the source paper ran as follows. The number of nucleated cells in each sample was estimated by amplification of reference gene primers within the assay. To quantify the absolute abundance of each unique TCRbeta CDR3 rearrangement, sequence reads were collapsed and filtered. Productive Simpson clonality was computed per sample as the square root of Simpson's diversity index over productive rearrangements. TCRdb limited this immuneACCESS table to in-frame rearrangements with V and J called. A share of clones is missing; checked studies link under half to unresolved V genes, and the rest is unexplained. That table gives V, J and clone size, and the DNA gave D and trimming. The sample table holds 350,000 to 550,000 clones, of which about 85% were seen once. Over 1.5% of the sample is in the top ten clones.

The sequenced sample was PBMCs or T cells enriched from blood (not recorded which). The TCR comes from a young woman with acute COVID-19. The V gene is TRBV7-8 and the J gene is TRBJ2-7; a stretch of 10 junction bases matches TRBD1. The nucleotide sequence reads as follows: TGTGCCAGCAGCTCCGGGACAGGGGATGAGCAGTACTTC. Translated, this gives CASSSGTGDEQYF.